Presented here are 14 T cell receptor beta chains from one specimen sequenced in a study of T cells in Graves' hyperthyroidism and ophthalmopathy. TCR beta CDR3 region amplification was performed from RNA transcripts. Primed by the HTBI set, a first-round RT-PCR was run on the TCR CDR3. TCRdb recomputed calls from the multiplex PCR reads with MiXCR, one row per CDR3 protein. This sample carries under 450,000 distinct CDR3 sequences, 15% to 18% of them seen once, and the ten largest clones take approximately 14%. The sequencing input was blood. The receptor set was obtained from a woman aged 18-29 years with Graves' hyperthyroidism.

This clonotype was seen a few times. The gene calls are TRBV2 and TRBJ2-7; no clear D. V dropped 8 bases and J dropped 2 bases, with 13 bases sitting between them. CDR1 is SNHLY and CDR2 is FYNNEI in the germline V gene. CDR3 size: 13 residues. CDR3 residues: CASVERPPYEQYF. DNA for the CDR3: TGTGCCAGCGTGGAACGGCCCCCCTACGAGCAGTACTTC.

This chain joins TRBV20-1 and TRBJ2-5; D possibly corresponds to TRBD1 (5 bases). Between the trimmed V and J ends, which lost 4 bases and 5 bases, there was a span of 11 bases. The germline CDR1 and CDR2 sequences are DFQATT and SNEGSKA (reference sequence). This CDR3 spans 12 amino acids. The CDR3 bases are TGCAGTGCTATCATGGGGCGGGAGACCCAGTACTTC. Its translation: CSAIMGRETQYF.

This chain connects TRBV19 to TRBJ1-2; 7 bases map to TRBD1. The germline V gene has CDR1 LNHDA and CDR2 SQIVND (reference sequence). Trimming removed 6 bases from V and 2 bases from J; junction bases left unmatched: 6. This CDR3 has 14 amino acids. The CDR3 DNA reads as TGTGCCAGTAGACCCGACAGGGCAAACTATGGCTACACCTTC. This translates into CASRPDRANYGYTF.

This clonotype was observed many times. The CDR3 DNA reads as TGTGCCAGCAGCCAAGGGCGGAGGGGAGAGACCCAGTACTTC. Translated: CASSQGRRGETQYF. This chain uses TRBV3-1 with TRBJ2-5, with D possibly TRBD2 on 6 matching bases. Per the germline V gene, CDR1 is LGHDT and CDR2 is YNNKEL (reference sequence). V was pared by 1 base and J by 4 bases, with 10 bases between. CDR3 size: 14 residues.

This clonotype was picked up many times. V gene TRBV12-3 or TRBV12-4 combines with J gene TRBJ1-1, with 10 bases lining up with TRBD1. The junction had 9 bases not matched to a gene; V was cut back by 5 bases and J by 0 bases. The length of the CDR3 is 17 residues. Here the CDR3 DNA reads TGTGCCAGCAGTCCCCCGGGACAGGGGAACATGAACACTGAAGCTTTCTTT. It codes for CASSPPGQGNMNTEAFF.

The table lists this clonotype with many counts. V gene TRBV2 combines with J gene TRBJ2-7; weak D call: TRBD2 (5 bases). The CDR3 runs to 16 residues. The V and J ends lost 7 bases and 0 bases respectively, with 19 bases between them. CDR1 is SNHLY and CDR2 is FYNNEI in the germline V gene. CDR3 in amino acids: CASKKEGRLISYEQYF. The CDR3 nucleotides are TGTGCCAGCAAGAAAGAGGGCCGACTTATCTCCTACGAGCAGTACTTC.

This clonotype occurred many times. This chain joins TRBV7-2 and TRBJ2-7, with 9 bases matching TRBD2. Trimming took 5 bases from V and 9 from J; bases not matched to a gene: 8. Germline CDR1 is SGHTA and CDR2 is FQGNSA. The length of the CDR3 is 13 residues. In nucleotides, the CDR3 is TGTGCCAGCAGCCCTAGCGGGGCACGGTGGCAGTACTTC. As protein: CASSPSGARWQYF.

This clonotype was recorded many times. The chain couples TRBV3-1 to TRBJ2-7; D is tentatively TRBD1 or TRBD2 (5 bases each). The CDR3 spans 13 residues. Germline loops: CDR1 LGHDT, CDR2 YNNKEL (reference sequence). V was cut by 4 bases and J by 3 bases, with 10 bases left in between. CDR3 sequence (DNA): TGTGCCAGCAGCCGGGACGGAAACTACGAGCAGTACTTC. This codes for CASSRDGNYEQYF.

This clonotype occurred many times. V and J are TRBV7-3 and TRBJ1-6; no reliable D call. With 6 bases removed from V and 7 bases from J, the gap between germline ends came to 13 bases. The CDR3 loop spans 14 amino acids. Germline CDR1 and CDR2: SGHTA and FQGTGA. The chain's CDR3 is CASSLRPTNSPLHF. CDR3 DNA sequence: TGTGCCAGCAGTTTACGACCGACCAATTCACCCCTCCACTTT.

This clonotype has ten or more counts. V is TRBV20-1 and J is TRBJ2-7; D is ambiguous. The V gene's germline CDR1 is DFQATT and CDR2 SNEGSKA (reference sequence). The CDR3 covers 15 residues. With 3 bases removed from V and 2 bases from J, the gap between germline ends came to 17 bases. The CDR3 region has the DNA TGCAGTGCTAGGATCAGGTCCATCAGCCCCTACGAGCAGTACTTC. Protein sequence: CSARIRSISPYEQYF.

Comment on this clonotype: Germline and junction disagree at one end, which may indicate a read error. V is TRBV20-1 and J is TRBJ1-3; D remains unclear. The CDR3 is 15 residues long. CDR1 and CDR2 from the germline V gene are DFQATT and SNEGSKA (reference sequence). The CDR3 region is CSARDRAISGDTIYF. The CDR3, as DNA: TGCAGTGCTAGAGATAGGGCGATCTCTGGAGACACCATATATTTT.

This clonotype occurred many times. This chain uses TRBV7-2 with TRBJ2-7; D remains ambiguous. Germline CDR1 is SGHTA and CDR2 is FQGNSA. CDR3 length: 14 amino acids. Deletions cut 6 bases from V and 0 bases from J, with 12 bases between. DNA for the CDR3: TGTGCCAGCAGGGACGGCTTGAACTCCTACGAGCAGTACTTC. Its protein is CASRDGLNSYEQYF.

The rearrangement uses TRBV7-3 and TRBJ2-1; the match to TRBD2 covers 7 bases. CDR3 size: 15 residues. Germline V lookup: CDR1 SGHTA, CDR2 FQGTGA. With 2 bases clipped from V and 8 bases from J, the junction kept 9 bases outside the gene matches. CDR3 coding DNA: TGTGCCAGCAGCTTAGTTGGGGGGGATGAATATGAGCAGTTCTTC. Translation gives CASSLVGGDEYEQFF. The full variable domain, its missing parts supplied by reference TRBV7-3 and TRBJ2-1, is GAGVSQTPSNKVTEKGKYVELRCDPISGHTALYWYRQSLGQGPEFLIYFQGTGAADDSGLPNDRFFAVRPEGSVSTLKIQRTERGDSAVYLCASSLVGGDEYEQFFGPGTRLTVL.

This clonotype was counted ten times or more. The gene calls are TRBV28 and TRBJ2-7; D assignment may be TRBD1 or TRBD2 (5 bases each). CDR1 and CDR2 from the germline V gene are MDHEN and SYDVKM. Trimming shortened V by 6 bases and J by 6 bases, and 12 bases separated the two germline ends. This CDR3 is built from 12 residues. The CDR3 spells CASSPGAGEQYF. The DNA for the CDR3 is TGTGCCAGCAGCCCCGGGGCGGGCGAGCAGTACTTC.